This T cell receptor beta chain was identified during a study of CD8+CD57+ T cells in acquired aplastic anemia (dated by TCRdb to 2017 to 2018). With regard to the full study: On average, sorted CD4+ and CD8+ cells yielded about 3 ug of extracted DNA, with a range of about 0.17 to 27.4 ug. For healthy donor samples, the average read count was about 10 million for CD4+ cells and around 12 million for CD8+ cells.

Genomic DNA was used as template for profiling of TCR beta VDJ combinations and CDR3 sequences. TCR repertoire sequencing was run on an Illumina HiSeq 2000. Concerning the study's data processing: Repertoire assessment relied on Simpson's diversity index, CDR3 size and DJ length profiles, and TRBV/TRBJ rearrangement plots. The most abundant DNA sequence in the deep sequencing data was defined as the immunodominant clone. CDR3 amino acid sequences were checked for sharing across subjects and were also compared against the VDJdb database and published repertoires. TCRdb itself trimmed the public reads at Q25 with fastp, ran MiXCR and retained productive beta chains. Rows with one shared CDR3 protein collapse into an entry with the most common genes and DNA. TCRdb, not the original authors, processed these V and J calls. The sample has some 200,000 distinct CDR3 sequences on record, approximately 35% of them singletons. The ten biggest clones cover about 1.1% of the sample.

In the study, sorted CD4+ and CD8+ blood T cells from patients with severe aplastic anemia and from healthy subjects underwent deep sequencing of TCR repertoires. Ficoll-Paque density gradient centrifugation was used to isolate peripheral blood mononuclear cells. Before DNA was extracted, CD4+ and CD8+ T cells were sorted using either FACS or magnetic beads. For this clonotype: Its specific antigen is unknown. Base qualities are not provided; no much larger clone lies one nucleotide away.

General findings and caveats noted by the study authors: No significant difference in CD8+ Simpson's diversity was found between patients and healthy controls (P=0.060). Roughly 30 CD8+ CDR3 sequences were found to be shared between patients and controls, but these sequences appeared to be highly expressed in patients and within the immunodominant clones of the patients.

According to the germline V gene, CDR1 reads MDHEN and CDR2 reads SYDVKM. At the junction V is shortened by 8 bases and J by 5 bases, with 19 bases in between. From the cysteine through the phenylalanine, the CDR3 covers 15 amino acids. Only CDR3 DNA is held: 45 bases, read in frame from base 1. The V gene is TRBV28 and the J gene is TRBJ1-5; the D gene is perhaps TRBD1, from 6 matching bases. This receptor was obtained from a human donor in good health, serving as a control. Sequencing was carried out using sorted CD4+, CD8+, or CD8+CD57+ T cells (not recorded which) from PBMCs. The DNA reads as follows: TGTGCCAGCGCTGGGACATCTACCGGGGATCAGCCCCAGCATTTT. This codes for CASAGTSTGDQPQHF. The CDR3, completed at both ends by the reference TRBV28 and TRBJ1-5 genes, gives the full variable domain DVKVTQSSRYLVKRTGEKVFLECVQDMDHENMFWYRQDPGLGLRLIYFSYDVKMKEKGDIPEGYSVSREKKERFSLILESASTNQTSMYLCASAGTSTGDQPQHFGDGTRLSIL.